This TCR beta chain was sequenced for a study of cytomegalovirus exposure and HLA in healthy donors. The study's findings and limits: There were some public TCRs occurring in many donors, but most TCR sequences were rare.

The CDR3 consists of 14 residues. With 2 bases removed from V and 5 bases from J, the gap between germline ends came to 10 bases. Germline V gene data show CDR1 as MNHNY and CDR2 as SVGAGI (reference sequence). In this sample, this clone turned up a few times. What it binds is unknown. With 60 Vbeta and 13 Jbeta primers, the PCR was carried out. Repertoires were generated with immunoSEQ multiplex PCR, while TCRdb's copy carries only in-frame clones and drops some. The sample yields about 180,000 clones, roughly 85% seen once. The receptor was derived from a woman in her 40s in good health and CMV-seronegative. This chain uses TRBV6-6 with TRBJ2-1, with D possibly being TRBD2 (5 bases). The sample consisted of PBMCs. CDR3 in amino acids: CASSYPRGNNEQFF. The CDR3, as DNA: TGTGCCAGCAGTTACCCTCGGGGAAACAATGAGCAGTTCTTC.